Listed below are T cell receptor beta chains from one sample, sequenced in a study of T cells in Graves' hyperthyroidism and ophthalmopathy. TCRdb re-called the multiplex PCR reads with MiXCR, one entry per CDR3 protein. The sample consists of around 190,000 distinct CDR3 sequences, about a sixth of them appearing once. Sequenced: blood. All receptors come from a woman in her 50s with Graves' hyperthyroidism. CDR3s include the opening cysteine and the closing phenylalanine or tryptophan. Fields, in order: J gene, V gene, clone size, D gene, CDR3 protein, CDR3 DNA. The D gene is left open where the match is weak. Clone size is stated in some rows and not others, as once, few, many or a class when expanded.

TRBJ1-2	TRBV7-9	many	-	CASSEDSLDYYGYTF	TGTGCCAGCAGCGAGGACAGCCTGGATTACTATGGCTACACCTTC
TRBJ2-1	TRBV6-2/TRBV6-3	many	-	CASRGGGQGNEQFF	TGTGCCAGCAGGGGGGGTGGCCAGGGAAATGAGCAGTTCTTC
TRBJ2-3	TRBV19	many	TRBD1	CASSARTGNTQYF	TGTGCCAGTAGTGCGCGGACAGGGAATACGCAGTATTTT
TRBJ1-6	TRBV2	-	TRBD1	CASSEIPRLTGEETYNSPLHF	TGTGCCAGCAGTGAAATCCCCCGGTTAACAGGGGAGGAAACCTATAATTCACCCCTCCACTTT
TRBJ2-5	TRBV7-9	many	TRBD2	CASSPHTTSGKETQYF	TGTGCCAGCAGCCCCCACACGACTAGCGGGAAAGAGACCCAGTACTTC
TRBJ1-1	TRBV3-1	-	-	CASSQDRQGAAREAFF	TGTGCCAGCAGCCAAGACCGACAAGGGGCCGCTCGTGAAGCTTTCTTT
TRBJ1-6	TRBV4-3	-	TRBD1	CASSHDRGSSPLHF	TGCGCCAGCAGCCACGACAGGGGTTCTTCACCCCTCCACTTT
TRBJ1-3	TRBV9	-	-	CASSSGRPFSGNTIYF	TGTGCCAGCAGCTCAGGACGTCCTTTCTCTGGAAACACCATATATTTT
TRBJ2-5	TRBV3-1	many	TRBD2	CASSSMGSGQKETQYF	TGTGCCAGCAGTAGCATGGGTAGCGGGCAGAAAGAGACCCAGTACTTC
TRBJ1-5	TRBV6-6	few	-	CASSYSRVGDQPQHF	TGTGCCAGCAGTTACTCGAGGGTAGGTGATCAGCCCCAGCATTTT
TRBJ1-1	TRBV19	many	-	CASFSMGGVNTEAFF	TGTGCCAGTTTCTCAATGGGGGGGGTGAACACTGAAGCTTTCTTT
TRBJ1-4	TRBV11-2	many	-	CASSLDQLGAAGKLFF	TGTGCCAGCAGCTTAGATCAGCTGGGGGCGGCGGGAAAACTGTTTTTT
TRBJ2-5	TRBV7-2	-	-	CASSLDRPRRGTQYF	TGTGCCAGCAGCCTCGACAGGCCCAGACGGGGGACCCAGTACTTC
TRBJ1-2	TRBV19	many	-	CASSQVTTNYGYTF	TGTGCCAGTAGCCAAGTGACAACTAACTATGGCTACACCTTC
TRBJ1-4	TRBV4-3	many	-	CASSQGTTGEKLFF	TGCGCCAGCAGCCAAGGGACAACGGGTGAAAAACTGTTTTTT
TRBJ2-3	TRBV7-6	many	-	CASSLTGAFSGPRTDTQYF	TGTGCCAGCAGCTTAACGGGGGCCTTTAGCGGGCCCCGCACAGATACGCAGTATTTT
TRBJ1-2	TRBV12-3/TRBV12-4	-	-	CASSQDFGYGYTF	TGTGCCAGCAGCCAGGACTTCGGCTATGGCTACACCTTC
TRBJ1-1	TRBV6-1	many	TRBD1	CASRTTGGISTEAFF	TGTGCCAGCAGGACGACAGGGGGCATTAGCACTGAAGCTTTCTTT
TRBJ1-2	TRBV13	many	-	CASSGSRGAKSYTF	TGTGCCAGCAGCGGTTCCCGGGGCGCCAAGAGCTACACCTTC
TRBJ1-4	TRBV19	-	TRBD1	CASRGQGAVGGEKLFF	TGTGCCAGCAGGGGACAGGGGGCCGTTGGTGGTGAAAAACTGTTTTTT
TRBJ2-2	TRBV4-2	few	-	CASSWKTGTPNTGELFF	TGTGCCAGCAGCTGGAAGACCGGGACACCCAACACCGGGGAGCTGTTTTTT
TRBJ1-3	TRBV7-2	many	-	CASSSYGNTIYF	TGTGCCAGCAGCTCGTACGGAAACACCATATATTTT
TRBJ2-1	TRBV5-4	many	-	CASRVDRSYNEQFF	TGTGCCAGCAGGGTGGACAGATCTTACAATGAGCAGTTCTTC
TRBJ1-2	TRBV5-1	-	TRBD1	CASSLGQGRGGYTF	TGCGCCAGCAGCTTGGGACAGGGCCGTGGAGGCTACACCTTC
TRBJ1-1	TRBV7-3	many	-	CASSFGRNTEAFF	TGTGCCAGCAGCTTTGGGAGGAACACTGAAGCTTTCTTT
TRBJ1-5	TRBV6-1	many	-	CASSTDRLNQPQHF	TGTGCCAGCAGTACAGACAGACTCAATCAGCCCCAGCATTTT
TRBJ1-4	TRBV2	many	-	CASSEEPTGLLNEKLFF	TGTGCCAGCAGTGAAGAACCAACAGGTCTGCTTAATGAAAAACTGTTTTTT
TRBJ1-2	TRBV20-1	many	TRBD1	CSADTWDRHGGYTF	TGCAGTGCTGATACTTGGGACAGGCACGGGGGCTACACCTTC
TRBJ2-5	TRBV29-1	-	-	CSVETDSRETQYF	TGCAGCGTTGAAACGGACTCCAGGGAGACCCAGTACTTC
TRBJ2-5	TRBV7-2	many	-	CASSLPVKETQYF	TGTGCCAGCAGCTTACCAGTTAAAGAGACCCAGTACTTC
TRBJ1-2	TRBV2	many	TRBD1	CASIRQGTGYGYTF	TGTGCCAGCATTCGACAGGGTACTGGCTATGGCTACACCTTC
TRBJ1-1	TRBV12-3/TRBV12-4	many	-	CASSLRRGSTEAFF	TGTGCCAGCAGTTTAAGGAGGGGGAGCACTGAAGCTTTCTTT
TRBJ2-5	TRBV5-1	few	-	CASSSDQGRETQYF	TGCGCCAGCAGCTCAGACCAGGGCCGGGAGACCCAGTACTTC
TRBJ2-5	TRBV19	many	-	CASSKGGLGETQYF	TGTGCCAGTAGTAAGGGGGGACTCGGAGAGACCCAGTACTTC
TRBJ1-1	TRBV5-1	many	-	CASSTVWGAEAFF	TGCGCCAGTAGCACGGTATGGGGGGCTGAAGCTTTCTTT
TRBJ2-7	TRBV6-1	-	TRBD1	CASRATGEINEQYF	TGTGCCAGCAGAGCAACAGGGGAAATCAACGAGCAGTACTTC
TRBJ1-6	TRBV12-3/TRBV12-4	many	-	CASSPLGRVSPLHF	TGTGCCAGCAGCCCCCTTGGCAGGGTATCACCCCTCCACTTT
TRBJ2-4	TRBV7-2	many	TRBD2	CASSLDPGRVVKNIQYF	TGTGCCAGCAGCTTAGATCCTGGGAGGGTAGTCAAAAACATTCAGTACTTC
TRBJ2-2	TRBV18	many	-	CASSPPGGVTGELFF	TGTGCCAGCTCACCACCAGGCGGGGTCACCGGGGAGCTGTTTTTT
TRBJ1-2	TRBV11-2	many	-	CASSFLSGHNGYTF	TGTGCCAGCAGCTTCCTTTCTGGGCACAATGGCTACACCTTC
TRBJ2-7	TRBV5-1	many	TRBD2	CASSGPGGMSDEQYF	TGCGCCAGCAGCGGGCCGGGGGGTATGAGCGACGAGCAGTACTTC
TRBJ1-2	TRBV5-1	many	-	CASSPGDGNYGYTF	TGCGCCAGCAGCCCGGGGGACGGAAACTATGGCTACACCTTC
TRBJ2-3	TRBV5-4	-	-	CASSLEGEDTQYF	TGTGCCAGCAGCTTGGAAGGAGAAGATACGCAGTATTTT
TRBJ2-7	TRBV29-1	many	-	CSAGQSSYEQYF	TGCAGCGCCGGACAGAGCTCCTACGAGCAGTACTTC
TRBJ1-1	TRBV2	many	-	CASSEATDMNTEAFF	TGTGCCAGCAGTGAAGCGACAGACATGAACACTGAAGCTTTCTTT
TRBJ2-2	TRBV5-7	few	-	CASSLGYPNTGELFF	TGTGCCAGCAGCTTGGGCTACCCGAACACCGGGGAGCTGTTTTTT
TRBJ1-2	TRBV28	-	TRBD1	CASSYGQGRNGYTF	TGTGCCAGCAGCTACGGACAGGGGCGGAATGGCTACACCTTC